The source of this T cell receptor (beta chain) is a study of blood T cell repertoires in COVID-19. Profiled with immunoSEQ multiplex PCR; TCRdb holds only in-frame clones, not every one. This sample has fewer than 30,000 clones, with around 72% found just once. Trimming cost V 3 bases and J 5 bases, with 14 bases left between them. The CDR3 covers 15 residues. From germline, CDR1 is SEHNR and CDR2 FQNEAQ (reference sequence). The source of this sequence is a boy between 2 and 10 years old with active or convalescent COVID-19. Sequenced: peripheral blood. The chain links TRBV7-9 to TRBJ2-1; tentative D call: TRBD2 (6 bases). CDR3 nucleotide sequence: TGTGCCAGCAGCTTGACGGGACTCGGAAACAATGAGCAGTTCTTC. Protein product: CASSLTGLGNNEQFF. The complete variable domain, with remaining parts taken from reference TRBV7-9 and TRBJ2-1, reads DTGVSQNPRHKITKRGQNVTFRCDPISEHNRLYWYRQTLGQGPEFLTYFQNEAQLEKSRLLSDRFSAERPKGSFSTLEIQRTEQGDSAMYLCASSLTGLGNNEQFFGPGTRLTVL.